Shown below are 5 T cell receptor beta chains from a single sample sequenced in a study of blood T cell repertoires in COVID-19. Sequenced by immunoSEQ multiplex PCR; TCRdb stores in-frame clones only, minus some. The profile shows fewer than 250,000 clones, more than 75% of them singletons. Sequencing was done on a sample of peripheral blood. All receptors come from a man aged 45-65 years with COVID-19, enrolled during active disease.

This clone was seen only a few times. This rearrangement joins TRBV5-1 to TRBJ2-1; D perhaps matches TRBD1 (5 bases). The germline gives CDR1 SGHRS, CDR2 YFSETQ. This CDR3 has 15 residues. The V end was cut by 1 base, the J end by 4 bases, with 12 bases between. CDR3 amino acids: CASSLRQISYNEQFF. CDR3 DNA sequence: TGCGCCAGCAGCTTGAGACAGATAAGTTACAATGAGCAGTTCTTC.

V is TRBV24-1 and J is TRBJ2-1, with TRBD2 matching over 7 bases. After removal of 5 bases from V and 6 bases from J, the junction contained 6 bases not matched to a gene. The germline CDR1 and CDR2 sequences are KGHDR and SFDVKD. CDR3 length equals 14 residues. DNA for the CDR3: TGTGCCACCAGTGCGGGGGAGGGCCGCAATGAGCAGTTCTTC. Its translation is CATSAGEGRNEQFF.

This chain connects TRBV5-1 to TRBJ1-2; 7 bases agree with TRBD1. This CDR3 is built from 15 residues. Germline assignment: CDR1 SGHRS and CDR2 YFSETQ. Unmatched junction bases numbered 8, after V lost 6 bases and J lost 0 bases. The CDR3 region has the DNA TGCGCCAGCACCGAGACAGGGCCTTCTAACTATGGCTACACCTTC. This codes for CASTETGPSNYGYTF.

The chain links TRBV7-8 to TRBJ1-1; TRBD1 agrees at 10 bases. The germline V gene encodes CDR1 SGHVS and CDR2 FQNEAQ. V lost 1 base, J lost 8 bases, and 13 bases stayed unmatched. CDR3 length: 17 residues. The CDR3: CASSLGQGAMGLYEAFF. As DNA, the CDR3 is TGTGCCAGCAGCTTAGGACAGGGGGCGATGGGGCTGTACGAAGCTTTCTTT.

The CDR3, as DNA: TGTGCCAGCAGCCACCTGTCGCAGTACTTC. This encodes CASSHLSQYF. The genes are TRBV3-1 (or the pseudogene TRBV3-2) and TRBJ2-7; D call uncertain. The CDR3 covers 10 residues. CDR1 LGHDT and CDR2 YNNKEL come from the germline V gene (reference sequence). The ends were cut back, 3 bases at V and 9 bases at J, with 6 bases in the middle.